The entry that follows covers one T cell receptor (beta chain) sequence. CDR1 is SGHDN, CDR2 FVKESK, per germline. The CDR3 covers 16 residues. The data belong to a study of CXCR3-negative and CXCR3-positive naive CD8 T cells. Study summary: Across all libraries, TRB reads numbered roughly 140 million, with about 1.5 +/- 0.3 million in each library.

A CD45RO-CCR7+CD27+CD95- profile was what naive CD8+ T cells displayed. TRB cDNA libraries were made by UMI-labeled 5' RACE. With the 5' RACE reads reprocessed, TCRdb shows one record per CDR3 protein and no DNA. This sample's clone table lists 50,000 to 65,000 distinct CDR3 sequences. The source of this sequence is a human donor in good health. Some clones in this sample may be carry-over from other donors' samples. The chain employs TRBV14 and TRBJ1-1; absent DNA, TCRdb's TRBD1 call cannot be checked. Specimen: naive CXCR3- CD8+ T cells from blood. Noted subset: CD45RO-CCR7+CD27+CD95- naive CD8+ T cells lacking CXCR3 (TNR3-). This CDR3 reads CASSQEPGQTYTEAFF.